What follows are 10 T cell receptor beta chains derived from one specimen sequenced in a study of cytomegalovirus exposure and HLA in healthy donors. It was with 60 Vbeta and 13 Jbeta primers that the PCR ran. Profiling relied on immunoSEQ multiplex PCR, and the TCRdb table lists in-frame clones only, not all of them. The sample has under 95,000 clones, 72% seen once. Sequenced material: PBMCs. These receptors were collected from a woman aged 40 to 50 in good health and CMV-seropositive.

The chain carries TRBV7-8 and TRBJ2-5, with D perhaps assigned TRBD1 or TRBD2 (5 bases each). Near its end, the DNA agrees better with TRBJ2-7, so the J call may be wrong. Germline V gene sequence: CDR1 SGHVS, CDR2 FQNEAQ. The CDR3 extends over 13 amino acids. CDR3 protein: CASSFGGSYEQYF. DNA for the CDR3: TGTGCCAGCAGCTTTGGGGGCTCCTACGAGCAGTACTTC.

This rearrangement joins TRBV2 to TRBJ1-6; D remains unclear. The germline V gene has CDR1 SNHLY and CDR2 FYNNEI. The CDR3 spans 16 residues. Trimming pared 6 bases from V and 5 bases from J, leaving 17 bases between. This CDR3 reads CASRGPRARDNSPLHF. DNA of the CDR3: TGTGCCAGCAGAGGCCCACGGGCGAGGGATAATTCACCCCTCCACTTT. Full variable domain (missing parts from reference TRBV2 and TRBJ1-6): EPEVTQTPSHQVTQMGQEVILRCVPISNHLYFYWYRQILGQKVEFLVSFYNNEISEKSEIFDDQFSVERPDGSNFTLKIRSTKLEDSAMYFCASRGPRARDNSPLHFGNGTRLTVT.

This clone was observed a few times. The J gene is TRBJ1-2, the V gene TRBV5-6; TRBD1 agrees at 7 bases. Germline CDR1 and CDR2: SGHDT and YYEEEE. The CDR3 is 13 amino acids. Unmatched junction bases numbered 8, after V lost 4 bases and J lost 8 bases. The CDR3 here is CASSLQTGVGYTF. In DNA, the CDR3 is TGTGCCAGCAGCCTACAAACAGGGGTCGGCTACACCTTC.

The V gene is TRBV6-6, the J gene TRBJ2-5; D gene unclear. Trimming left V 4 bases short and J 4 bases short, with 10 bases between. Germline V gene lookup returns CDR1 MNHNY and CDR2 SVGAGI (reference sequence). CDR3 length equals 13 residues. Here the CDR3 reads CASSLYASETQYF. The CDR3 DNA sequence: TGTGCCAGCAGTTTATACGCGTCAGAGACCCAGTACTTC.

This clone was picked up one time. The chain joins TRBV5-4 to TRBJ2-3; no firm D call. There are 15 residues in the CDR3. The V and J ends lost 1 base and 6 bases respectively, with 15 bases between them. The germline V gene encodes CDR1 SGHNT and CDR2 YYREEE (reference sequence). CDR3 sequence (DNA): TGTGCCAGCAGCTTGAACACCAGGTCCTCGGATACGCAGTATTTT. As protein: CASSLNTRSSDTQYF.

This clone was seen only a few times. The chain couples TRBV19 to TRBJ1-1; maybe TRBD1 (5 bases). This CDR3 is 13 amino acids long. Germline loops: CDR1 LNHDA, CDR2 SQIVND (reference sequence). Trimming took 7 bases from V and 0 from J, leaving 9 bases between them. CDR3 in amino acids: CASKGNLNTEAFF. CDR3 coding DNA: TGTGCCAGTAAGGGGAACTTGAACACTGAAGCTTTCTTT.

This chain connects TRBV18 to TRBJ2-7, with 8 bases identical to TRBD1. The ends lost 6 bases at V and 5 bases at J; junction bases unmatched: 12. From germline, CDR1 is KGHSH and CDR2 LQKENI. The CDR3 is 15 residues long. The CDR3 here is CASSLVSGGENEQYF. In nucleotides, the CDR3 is TGTGCCAGCTCTCTCGTTTCAGGGGGCGAAAACGAGCAGTACTTC.

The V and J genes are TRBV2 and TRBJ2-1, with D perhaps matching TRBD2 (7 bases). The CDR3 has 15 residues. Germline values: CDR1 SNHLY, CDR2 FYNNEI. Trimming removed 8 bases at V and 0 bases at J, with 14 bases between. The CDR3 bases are TGTGCCAGCTCGCGGGGGCTCAACTCCTACAATGAGCAGTTCTTC. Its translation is CASSRGLNSYNEQFF.

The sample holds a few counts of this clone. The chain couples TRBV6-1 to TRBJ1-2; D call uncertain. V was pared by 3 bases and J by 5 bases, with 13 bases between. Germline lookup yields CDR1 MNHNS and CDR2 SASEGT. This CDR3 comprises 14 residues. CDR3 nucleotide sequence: TGTGCCAGCAGTGATACCGGTGGCGGGTATGGCTACACCTTC. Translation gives CASSDTGGGYGYTF.

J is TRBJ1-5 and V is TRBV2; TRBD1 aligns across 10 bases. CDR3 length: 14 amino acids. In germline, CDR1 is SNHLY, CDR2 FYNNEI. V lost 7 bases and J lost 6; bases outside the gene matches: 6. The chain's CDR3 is CASMGDRGSQPQHF. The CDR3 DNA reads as TGTGCCAGCATGGGGGACAGGGGATCTCAGCCCCAGCATTTT. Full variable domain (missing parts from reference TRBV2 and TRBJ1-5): EPEVTQTPSHQVTQMGQEVILRCVPISNHLYFYWYRQILGQKVEFLVSFYNNEISEKSEIFDDQFSVERPDGSNFTLKIRSTKLEDSAMYFCASMGDRGSQPQHFGDGTRLSIL.